This is a list of T cell receptor beta chains from one sample in a study of shared T cell receptors in the human thymus. Assay: immunoSEQ multiplex PCR; the TCRdb copy retains only in-frame clones and omits some. The sample gives hundreds of thousands of clones, approximately 88% of which show up once; 0.0095% to 0.011% is in the top ten. These sequences were also reported in another study, on human thymus T cells.

The sequenced sample was thymocytes. The receptors come from a boy younger than two with a congenital heart defect. Each CDR3 is given without its conserved first and last residue. The order of the fields is V gene, CDR3 protein.

TRBV7-2	ASSLGQAGTGELF
TRBV10-1	AGRSGLAGGPDEQY
TRBV25-1	ASRPPTGVGTGELF
TRBV21-1	ASSKFVRDYNEKLF
TRBV7-9	ASSRTSDSSYEQY
TRBV4-2	ASSQGSKREKETQY
TRBV4-3	ASSQARSSGCAYEQY
TRBV23-1	ASSQSGSRDRAQETQY
TRBV11-2	ASSLEETSGVRELF
TRBV27	ASSFPPDLLATTGELF
TRBV14	ASSRPQGIRAGVLETQY
TRBV5-8	ASSCGLAGGCEQF
TRBV27	ASSLTSGSVRGTDTQY
TRBV30	AWRQGCRGYT
TRBV4-2	ASSQDTPFKQDRDYGYT
TRBV28	ASSNSGQGVTYEQY
TRBV6-6	ASRPHRDTQY
TRBV6-6	ASSYWEGSGANVLT
TRBV4-2	ASSQDKGSSGVVYTQY
TRBV15	ATSRHGQGLLQETQY
TRBV29-1	SVEYPGQAGNTIY
TRBV4-3	ASSQREGIGELF
TRBV29-1	SVNVGLAGSEQF
TRBV15	ATSREDREIQETQY
TRBV15	ATSGSYYEQF
TRBV6-1	ASSETATNEKLF